This T cell receptor (beta chain) emerged from a study of CD8 T cells in Susac syndrome (dated by TCRdb to the late 2010s). Study-level background: Whether CD8+ T cell activation and differentiation in Susac syndrome was antigen driven was tested using repertoire sequencing. Study-wide findings and limitations: The number of individuals in the TCR sequencing and HLA analysis was acknowledged as relatively small.

RNA was extracted with the RNeasy kit and 0.5 to 1 ug was reverse transcribed using random hexamers. The immunoSEQ multiplex PCR assay, covering 54 Vbeta and 13 Jbeta segments, was used to amplify TCR beta CDR3 regions. PCR amplification bias was corrected by using a synthetic template baseline for primer optimization and computational correction. Regarding the original processing steps: Only productive sequences were kept, with reads annotated to V, D and J genes according to IMGT and analyzed in immunoSEQ Analyzer. Clonality was computed as one minus Shannon entropy normalized by log2 of the number of productive unique sequences. For each patient and control, public and private clones were evaluated within the 100 most prevalent clones. Clones were defined as Susac-specific if absent from the healthy and MS cohorts, from 1052 published viral clones and from other ImmuneACCESS disease sequences. TCRdb reprocessed the public reads (quality trimming at Q25 with fastp, clone calling with MiXCR) and kept in-frame beta chains. Every distinct CDR3 protein forms one entry, paired with its most common genes and DNA. TCRdb, rather than the study authors, made the V and J calls. The sample table holds 100,000 to 150,000 distinct CDR3 sequences, of which about 95% were seen once. The ten largest clonotypes hold under 0.095% of the sample.

Peripheral blood CD8+ and CD4+ T cells from healthy donors, Susac syndrome patients and multiple sclerosis patients were profiled by high-throughput TCR beta sequencing. The healthy donors served as controls matched for age and sex. Bulk CD8+ and CD4+ T cells were purified by magnetic negative isolation, while CD8+ TEMRA cells were enriched using FACS. Blood was collected in EDTA tubes and processed within 24 hours, with PBMCs isolated through density gradient centrifugation. PBMCs intended for TCR sequencing were cryopreserved in liquid nitrogen and were subsequently thawed in a 37 degrees C water bath. The sorted or isolated CD4+, CD8+ and CD8+ TEMRA cells reached a purity of at least 90%. Inclusive of the bounding cysteine and phenylalanine, the CDR3 is 12 residues long. Just the 36-base CDR3 DNA is kept, in frame starting at base 1. CDR1 and CDR2, looked up from the germline V gene, are MNHNS and SASEGT. Trimming costs V 5 bases and J 4 bases, and their ends lie 9 bases apart.

Regarding this clonotype: Its antigen remains undetermined. Base qualities were left out, and no much larger clone turns up one base away.

Sequencing was performed on CD4+ T cells from PBMCs. The chain is encoded by TRBV6-1 joined to TRBJ2-7; the D gene is perhaps TRBD1, from 5 matching bases. The receptor comes from a human donor in good health. This receptor carries the CDR3 CASSPQEYEQYF. In nucleotide form, the sequence is TGTGCCAGCAGTCCACAGGAATACGAGCAGTACTTC.